This TCR beta chain was captured by sequencing in a study of cytomegalovirus exposure and HLA in healthy donors. Findings of the study overall: In a later analysis, TCR beta V- and J-gene trimming showed a link to a missense DCLRE1C variant. Reports credit the classifier with highly specific, highly sensitive diagnosis of cytomegalovirus status.

Each donor's status was that of a healthy bone marrow donor. In the PCR, 60 Vbeta and 13 Jbeta primers were used. Here immunoSEQ multiplex PCR was the method, and the copy in TCRdb shows in-frame clones only, minus some. The repertoire holds some 160,000 clones, with roughly 80% as singletons. Regarding this clone: Its antigen remains unidentified.

From germline, CDR1 is LNHNV and CDR2 YYDKDF (reference sequence). V was clipped by 1 base and J by 5 bases, with 14 bases between them. The CDR3 length is 15 residues. The sequencing sample was made of PBMCs. This chain joins TRBV15 and TRBJ1-2, with D perhaps TRBD1 (6 bases). The clonotype comes from a male donor in good health and CMV-seropositive. The CDR3 loop reads CATSRGGGGLYGYTF. The CDR3 DNA reads as TGTGCCACCAGCAGAGGGGGGGGCGGCTTATATGGCTACACCTTC.